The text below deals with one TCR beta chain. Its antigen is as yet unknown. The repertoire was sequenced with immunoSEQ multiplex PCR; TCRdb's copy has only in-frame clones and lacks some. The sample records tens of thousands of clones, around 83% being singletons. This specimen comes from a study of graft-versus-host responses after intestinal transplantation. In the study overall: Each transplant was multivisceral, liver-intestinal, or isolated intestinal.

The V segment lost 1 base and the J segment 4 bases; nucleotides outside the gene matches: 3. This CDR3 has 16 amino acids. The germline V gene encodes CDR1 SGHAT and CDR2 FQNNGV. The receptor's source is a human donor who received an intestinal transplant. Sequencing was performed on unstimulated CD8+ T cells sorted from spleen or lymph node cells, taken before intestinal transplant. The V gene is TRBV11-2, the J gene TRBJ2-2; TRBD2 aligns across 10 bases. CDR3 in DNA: TGTGCCAGCAGCTTAGGAGCGGGGGGGCCCACCGGGGAGCTGTTTTTT. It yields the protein CASSLGAGGPTGELFF.